The rows below give T cell receptor beta chains drawn from one sample of a study of vaccination and CD4 T cells after COVID-19. What these receptors recognize is not known. TCRdb analysed the PCR reads with MiXCR anew, one entry per CDR3 protein. The sample contains about 25,000 distinct CDR3 sequences, roughly 45% of which appear only once. The sequenced material came from CD4+ T cells from blood, cultured in vitro. Every receptor here comes from a human donor who had recovered from COVID-19. Both conserved end residues are part of each CDR3. D genes are given only for firm matches. Size is omitted from some rows. Given values are once, few, many or a class for expanded clones.

TRBV28	TRBD2	NA	TRBJ2-5	TGTGCCAGCAGTCGGACTAGCGGGGTGACGGAGACCCAGTACTTC	CASSRTSGVTETQYF
TRBV20-1	NA	NA	TRBJ2-2	TGCAGTGCTAGAGTAGCGAACACCGGGGAGCTGTTTTTT	CSARVANTGELFF
TRBV7-9	NA	few	TRBJ1-5	TGTGCCAGCAGCTTAGGTAGCCTTGCTAGCAATCAGCCCCAGCATTTT	CASSLGSLASNQPQHF
TRBV6-4	TRBD1	NA	TRBJ2-1	TGTGCCAGCAGTGACTGGTACAGGGGCTACAATGAGCAGTTCTTC	CASSDWYRGYNEQFF
TRBV24-1	TRBD2	NA	TRBJ2-7	TGTGCCACCAGTGATCCTAGCGGGAGTTACTACGAGCAGTACTTC	CATSDPSGSYYEQYF
TRBV28	TRBD1	NA	TRBJ2-1	TGTGCCAGCACCCGGGACAGGGCCAATGAGCAGTTCTTC	CASTRDRANEQFF
TRBV7-9	NA	few	TRBJ2-7	TGTGCCAGCAGCTTGGGGAGCGCGTCCTACGAGCAGTACTTC	CASSLGSASYEQYF
TRBV19	TRBD1	few	TRBJ1-2	TGTGCCAGTAGTCGGGACAGGGGGACGAATGGCTACACCTTC	CASSRDRGTNGYTF
TRBV19	NA	few	TRBJ2-7	TGTGCCAGTAGTATATGGTTGGGCGGGGCCTACGAGCAGTACTTC	CASSIWLGGAYEQYF
TRBV28	NA	NA	TRBJ1-2	TGTGCCAGCATTTCCCCCGGGGCAGCGTCTAATGGCTACACCTTC	CASISPGAASNGYTF
TRBV14	NA	NA	TRBJ2-7	TGTGCCAGCAGCCAAGTCGTAGGGGGGGCTCTTTCGTCCTACGAGCAGTACTTC	CASSQVVGGALSSYEQYF
TRBV24-1	NA	few	TRBJ2-7	TGTGCCACCAGTGACTCAGAAACCTACGAGCAGTACTTC	CATSDSETYEQYF
TRBV6-1	TRBD1	few	TRBJ1-2	TGTGCCAGCAGCCGGGACAGGGGGCGGTGGGGCTATGGCTACACCTTC	CASSRDRGRWGYGYTF
TRBV6-1	TRBD1	NA	TRBJ1-6	TGTGCCAGCAGTGATTTCGGACAGGGAAATTCACCCCTCCACTTT	CASSDFGQGNSPLHF
TRBV6-1	TRBD1	NA	TRBJ2-3	TGTGCCAGCAGTACAGGACAGGGGGCTGCAGATACGCAGTATTTT	CASSTGQGAADTQYF
TRBV27	NA	few	TRBJ1-2	TGTGCCAGCAGTTTAGTTGGGTCGGGTCCGGGGGTTGGCTACACCTTC	CASSLVGSGPGVGYTF
TRBV29-1	NA	few	TRBJ2-5	TGCAGCGTTGAGGCCGGGACGTCCGAGACCCAGTACTTC	CSVEAGTSETQYF